The entry that follows covers one T cell receptor beta chain sequence. This clone was seen a few times. The antigen it binds to is not known. Base qualities are not provided; no much larger clone lies one nucleotide away. The immunoSEQ Assay was the method used to sequence TCRbeta CDR3 regions. After extraction, genomic DNA underwent amplification by bias-controlled multiplex PCR, followed by high-throughput sequencing. On the study's bioinformatics: Collapsing and filtering of sequences were performed to quantify the absolute abundance of each unique TCRbeta CDR3 region. T cell fraction was estimated by normalizing TCRbeta template counts to usable DNA, with usable DNA measured through amplification of reference genes found in all nucleated cells. Repertoire TCRs were annotated as SARS-CoV-2-specific by exact matching of V gene, CDR3 amino acid sequence and J gene to a known reactive TCR set. The reference SARS-CoV-2 TCR set was obtained from MIRA and was filtered for enrichment in COVID-19-positive ImmuneCODE repertoires, whereby public or cross-reactive TCRs were removed. Drawing on the MIRA antigens, annotated TCRs were analysed further at the level of specific ORF or position within ORF. Depth was the summed frequency of annotated unique rearrangements, while breadth was defined as annotated unique rearrangements over total unique productive rearrangements. TCR breadth was compared between groups using two-sided Wilcoxon rank-sum tests. TCRdb took over this immuneACCESS table, retaining in-frame rearrangements with V and J assigned. Such tables are incomplete; in checked studies, under half of the missing clones stem from an unresolved V gene, and the remainder is unexplained. The V and J calls and the clone size are those of that table, but D and trimming were determined from the DNA. Counted in this sample were 75,000 to 100,000 clones; approximately 86% of them appeared once. The ten biggest clones cover about a sixth of the sample.

V is clipped by 2 bases and J by 12 bases, and the sequence between their germline boundaries is 11 bases long. Including the terminal cysteine and phenylalanine, the CDR3 comprises 12 residues. Kept here is only the CDR3 DNA, which spans 36 bases and is read in frame from base 1. The time point label on this specimen signifies: individuals recovered from natural SARS-CoV-2 infection. The entry originates in a study of Ad26.COV2.S vaccination and SARS-CoV-2 variants (dated by TCRdb to the early 2020s). The study in broad terms: Sequencing of the TCRbeta repertoire served to evaluate the specificity and breadth of SARS-CoV-2-reactive T cell receptors following Ad26.COV2.S vaccination. The TCR-sequenced set comprised approximately 32 samples: 19 Ad26.COV2.S vaccine recipients, 5 placebo recipients and 8 SARS-CoV-2 convalescent individuals. Overall results and qualifications from the work: Compared with placebo recipients, Ad26.COV2.S recipients showed higher spike-specific TCR breadth (P = 0.0014). Vaccine and placebo recipients had similar non-spike TCR breadth, a finding consistent with the vaccine containing only spike. The authors noted that total T cell responses may have been underestimated by the TCR breadth and depth analyses. Substantial breadth of spike-specific CD8+ and CD4+ T cell responses was reported after vaccination.

Material: peripheral blood, obtained after recovery from COVID-19. The TCR was taken from a human donor who had recovered from COVID-19. The chain couples TRBV12-3 or TRBV12-4 to TRBJ2-1; too little of a D gene remains to name it. CDR3 region: CASSLNVVRQFF. The nucleotides read TGTGCCAGCAGTTTAAACGTTGTGAGGCAGTTCTTC.